This T cell receptor beta chain was sequenced in a study of CD4 T cells in relation to SARS-CoV-2 and coronaviruses. Study as a whole: Shared crossreactive spike epitopes were mapped to their HLA restriction.

Profiling relied on immunoSEQ multiplex PCR, and the TCRdb table lists in-frame clones only, not all of them. Of 20,000 or so clones in the sample, about 80% were seen once. To note about this clone: Its antigen is unknown.

Before the COVID-19 pandemic, during about 2010-2018, CD4+ T cells were taken from unexposed donors. Isolation of CD4+ T cells took place after about eleven days in culture. As cell numbers allowed, unexposed-donor CD4+ T cells faced SARS-CoV-2 S/N and four cold-coronavirus spikes. Each well had 1.5 million to 2.5 million PBMCs in around 4.9% human AB serum with IL-2. Germline CDR1 SGHRS, CDR2 YFSETQ. The CDR3 totals 14 residues. Trimming took 0 bases from V and 2 from J, leaving 9 bases between them. The receptor was derived from a human donor in good health. The chain is built from TRBV5-1 and TRBJ2-7, with D uncertain. The source material was CD4+ T cells from PBMCs, cultured in vitro. CDR3 bases: TGCGCCAGCAGCTTGGACTCGGGTCCCTACGAGCAGTACTTC. This gives the protein CASSLDSGPYEQYF.